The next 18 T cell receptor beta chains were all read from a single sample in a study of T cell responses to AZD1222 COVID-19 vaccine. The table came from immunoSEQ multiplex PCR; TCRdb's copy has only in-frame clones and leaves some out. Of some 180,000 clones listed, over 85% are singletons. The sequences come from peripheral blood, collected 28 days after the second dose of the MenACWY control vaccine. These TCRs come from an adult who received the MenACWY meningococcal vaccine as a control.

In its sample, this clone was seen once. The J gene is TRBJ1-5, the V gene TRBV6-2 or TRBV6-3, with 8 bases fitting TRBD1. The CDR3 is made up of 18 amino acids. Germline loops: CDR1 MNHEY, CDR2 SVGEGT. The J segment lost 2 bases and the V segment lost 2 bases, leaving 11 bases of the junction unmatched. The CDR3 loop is CASSYVYGTGVGNQPQHF. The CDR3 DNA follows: TGTGCCAGCAGTTACGTGTATGGGACAGGAGTGGGCAATCAGCCCCAGCATTTT.

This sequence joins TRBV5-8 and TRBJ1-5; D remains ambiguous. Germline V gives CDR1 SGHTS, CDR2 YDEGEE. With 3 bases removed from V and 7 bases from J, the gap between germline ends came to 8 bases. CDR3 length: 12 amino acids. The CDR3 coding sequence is TGTGCCAGCAGCTGGGTCTGGCAGCCCCAGCATTTT. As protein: CASSWVWQPQHF.

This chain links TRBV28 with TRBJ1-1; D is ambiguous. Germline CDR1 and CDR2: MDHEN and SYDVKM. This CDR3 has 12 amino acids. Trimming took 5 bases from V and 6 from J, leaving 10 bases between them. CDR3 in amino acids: CASSLSIPEAFF. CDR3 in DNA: TGTGCCAGCAGTCTAAGCATCCCTGAAGCTTTCTTT.

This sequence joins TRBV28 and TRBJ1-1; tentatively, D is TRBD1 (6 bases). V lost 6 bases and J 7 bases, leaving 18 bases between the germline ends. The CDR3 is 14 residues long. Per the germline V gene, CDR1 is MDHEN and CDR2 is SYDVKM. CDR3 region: CASRYPGHLIEAFF. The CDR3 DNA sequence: TGTGCCAGCAGATACCCGGGACACCTTATTGAAGCTTTCTTT.

The CDR3 region is CASSEWGQGFGYTF. For the CDR3, the DNA is TGTGCCAGCAGTGAATGGGGACAGGGTTTTGGCTACACCTTC. The genes are TRBV25-1 and TRBJ1-2; 9 bases fit TRBD1. This CDR3 region has 14 residues. Germline trimming cut 1 base from V and 7 bases from J; bases unmatched to any gene: 4. Germline V gene sequence: CDR1 MGHDK, CDR2 SYGVNS.

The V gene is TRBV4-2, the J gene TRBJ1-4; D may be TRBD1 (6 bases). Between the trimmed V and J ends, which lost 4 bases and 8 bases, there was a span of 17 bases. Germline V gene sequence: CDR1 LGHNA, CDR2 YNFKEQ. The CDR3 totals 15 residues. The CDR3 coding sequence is TGTGCCAGCAGCCCCAAACAGGGATCGAAAGAAAAACTGTTTTTT. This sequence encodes CASSPKQGSKEKLFF.

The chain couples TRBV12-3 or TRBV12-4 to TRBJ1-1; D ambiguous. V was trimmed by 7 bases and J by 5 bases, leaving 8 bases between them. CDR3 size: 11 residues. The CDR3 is CASTKITEAFF. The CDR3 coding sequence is TGTGCCAGCACCAAGATTACTGAAGCTTTCTTT.

CDR3 residues: CASSQVRDTQYF. CDR3 bases: TGTGCCAGCAGCCAAGTCCGGGATACGCAGTATTTT. The rearrangement links TRBV3-1 (or the pseudogene TRBV3-2) to TRBJ2-3; D uncertain. Germline loops: CDR1 LGHDT, CDR2 YNNKEL (reference sequence). The germline V and J ends were trimmed by 1 base and 6 bases, with 5 bases remaining between them. CDR3 length: 12 residues.

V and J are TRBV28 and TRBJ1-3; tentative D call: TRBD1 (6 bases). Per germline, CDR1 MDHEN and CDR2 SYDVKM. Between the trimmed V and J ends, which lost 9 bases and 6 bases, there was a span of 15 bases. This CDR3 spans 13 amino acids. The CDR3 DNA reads TGTGCCAGTTTACAGGGTATAACAAACACCATATATTTT. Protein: CASLQGITNTIYF. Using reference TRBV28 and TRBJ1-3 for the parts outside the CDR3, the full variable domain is DVKVTQSSRYLVKRTGEKVFLECVQDMDHENMFWYRQDPGLGLRLIYFSYDVKMKEKGDIPEGYSVSREKKERFSLILESASTNQTSMYLCASLQGITNTIYFGEGSWLTVV.

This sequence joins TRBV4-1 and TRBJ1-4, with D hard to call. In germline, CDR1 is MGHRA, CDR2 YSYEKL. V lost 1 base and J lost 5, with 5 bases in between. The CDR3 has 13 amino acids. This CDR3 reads CASSQVRNEKLFF. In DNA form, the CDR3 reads TGCGCCAGCAGCCAAGTCAGGAATGAAAAACTGTTTTTT.

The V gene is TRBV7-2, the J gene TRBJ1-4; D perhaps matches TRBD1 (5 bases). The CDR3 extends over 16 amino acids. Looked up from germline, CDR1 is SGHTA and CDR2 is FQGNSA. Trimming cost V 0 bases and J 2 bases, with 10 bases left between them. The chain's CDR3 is CASSLALEGTNEKLFF. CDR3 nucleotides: TGTGCCAGCAGCTTAGCGCTAGAGGGGACTAATGAAAAACTGTTTTTT.

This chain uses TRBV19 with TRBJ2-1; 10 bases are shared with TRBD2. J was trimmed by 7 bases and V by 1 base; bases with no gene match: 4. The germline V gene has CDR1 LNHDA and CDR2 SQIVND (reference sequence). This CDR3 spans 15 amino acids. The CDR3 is CASSIVDSGRNEQFF. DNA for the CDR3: TGTGCCAGTAGTATAGTGGATAGCGGGAGGAATGAGCAGTTCTTC.

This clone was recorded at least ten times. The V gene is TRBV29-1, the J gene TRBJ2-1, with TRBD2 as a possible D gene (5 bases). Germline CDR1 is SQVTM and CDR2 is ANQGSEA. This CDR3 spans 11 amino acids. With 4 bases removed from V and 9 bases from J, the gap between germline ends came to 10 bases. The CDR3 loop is CSVAPSSEQFF. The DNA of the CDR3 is TGCAGCGTTGCCCCTAGCAGTGAGCAGTTCTTC.

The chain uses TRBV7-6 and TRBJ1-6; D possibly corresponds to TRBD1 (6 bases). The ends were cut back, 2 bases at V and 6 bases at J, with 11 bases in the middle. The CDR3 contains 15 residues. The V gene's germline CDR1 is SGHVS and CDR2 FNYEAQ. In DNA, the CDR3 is TGTGCCAGCAGCTTATTACCAGGGGTTAATTCACCCCTCCACTTT. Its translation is CASSLLPGVNSPLHF. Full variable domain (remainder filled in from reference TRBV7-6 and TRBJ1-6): GAGVSQSPRYKVTKRGQDVALRCDPISGHVSLYWYRQALGQGPEFLTYFNYEAQQDKSGLPNDRFSAERPEGSISTLTIQRTEQRDSAMYRCASSLLPGVNSPLHFGNGTRLTVT.

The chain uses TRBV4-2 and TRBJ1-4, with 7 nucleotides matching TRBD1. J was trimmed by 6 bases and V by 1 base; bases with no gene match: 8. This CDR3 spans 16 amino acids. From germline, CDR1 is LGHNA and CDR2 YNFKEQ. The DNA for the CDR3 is TGTGCCAGCAGCCAAGGACCGGGACAGAGTGATGAAAAACTGTTTTTT. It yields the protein CASSQGPGQSDEKLFF.

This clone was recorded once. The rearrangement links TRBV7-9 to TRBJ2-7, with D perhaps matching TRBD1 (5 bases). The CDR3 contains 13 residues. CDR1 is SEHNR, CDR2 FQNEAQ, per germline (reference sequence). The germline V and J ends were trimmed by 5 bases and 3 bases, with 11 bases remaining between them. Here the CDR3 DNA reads TGTGCCAGCAGCAGTACAGGCCGCTACGAGCAGTACTTC. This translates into CASSSTGRYEQYF.

Written as DNA, the CDR3 is TGTGCCAGCGATGACCCCTCTTCGGATACGCAGTATTTT. As protein: CASDDPSSDTQYF. The chain employs TRBV3-1 (or the pseudogene TRBV3-2) and TRBJ2-3; D unclear. There are 13 residues in the CDR3. Trimming pared 8 bases from V and 6 bases from J, leaving 15 bases between. From germline, CDR1 is LGHDT and CDR2 YNNKEL (reference sequence).

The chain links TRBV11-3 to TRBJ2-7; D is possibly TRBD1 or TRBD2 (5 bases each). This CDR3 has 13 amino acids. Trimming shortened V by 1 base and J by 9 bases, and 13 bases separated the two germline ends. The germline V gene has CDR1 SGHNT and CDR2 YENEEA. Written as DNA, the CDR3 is TGTGCCAGCAGCTTAGGAGCCAGGGAGAGGCAGTACTTC. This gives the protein CASSLGARERQYF. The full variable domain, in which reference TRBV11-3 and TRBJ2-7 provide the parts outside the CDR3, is EAGVVQSPRYKIIEKKQPVAFWCNPISGHNTLYWYLQNLGQGPELLIRYENEEAVDDSQLPKDRFSAERLKGVDSTLKIQPAELGDSAVYLCASSLGARERQYFGPGTRLTVT.